This T cell receptor beta chain is drawn from a study of T-cell memory formation after mild COVID-19. Findings and limits, study-wide: For contracting clones, CD4+ ones sat mainly in CM and EM, CD8+ in EMRA. Clones shrinking from day 15 to 85 showed even CD4/CD8 mixes; later expanders tilted CD4+. Researchers could not confirm that second-wave clones peaking on day 37 targeted SARS-CoV-2.

Trimming took off 0 bases at V and 14 bases at J, with 8 bases between the two ends. The germline V gene encodes CDR1 SEHNR and CDR2 FQNEAQ (reference sequence). The CDR3 sequence is 11 residues long. TCRdb reprocessed the 5' RACE reads with MiXCR, giving one entry per CDR3 protein. The top ten hold 12% of the sample, which has approximately 480,000 distinct CDR3 sequences, roughly 18% seen once. Concerning this clonotype itself: Its specificity is not known.

The V call is TRBV7-9, the J call TRBJ2-1; D uncertain. Sequencing was performed on PBMCs or a T cell subset sorted from them (not recorded which). This sequence was found in an adult woman who had mild COVID-19 (a few samples of this study predate the infection). Cell type and time point are not known. CDR3 loop: CASSLARDKFF. CDR3 bases: TGTGCCAGCAGCTTAGCCAGAGACAAGTTCTTC.